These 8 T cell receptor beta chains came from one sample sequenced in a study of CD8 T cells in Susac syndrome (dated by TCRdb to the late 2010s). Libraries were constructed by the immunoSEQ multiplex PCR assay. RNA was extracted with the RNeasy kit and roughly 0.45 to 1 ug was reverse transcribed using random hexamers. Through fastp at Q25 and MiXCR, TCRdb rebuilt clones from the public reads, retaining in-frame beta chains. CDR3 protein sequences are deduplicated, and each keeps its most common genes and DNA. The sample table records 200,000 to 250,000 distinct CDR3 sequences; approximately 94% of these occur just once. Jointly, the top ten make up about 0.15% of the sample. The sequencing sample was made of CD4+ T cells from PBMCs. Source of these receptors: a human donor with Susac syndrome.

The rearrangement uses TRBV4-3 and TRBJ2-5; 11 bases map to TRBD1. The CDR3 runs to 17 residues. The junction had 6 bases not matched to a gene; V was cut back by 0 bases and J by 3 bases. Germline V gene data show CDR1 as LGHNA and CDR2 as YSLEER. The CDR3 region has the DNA TGCGCCAGCAGCCAAGACCCATGGGACAGGGGGAAAGAGACCCAGTACTTC. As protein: CASSQDPWDRGKETQYF.

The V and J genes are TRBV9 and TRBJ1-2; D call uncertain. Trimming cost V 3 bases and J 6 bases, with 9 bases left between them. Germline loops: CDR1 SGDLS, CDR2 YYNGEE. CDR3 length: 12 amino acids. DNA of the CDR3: TGTGCCAGCAGCGGTCGGGCGAATGGCTACACCTTC. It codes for CASSGRANGYTF. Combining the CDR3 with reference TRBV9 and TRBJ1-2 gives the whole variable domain DSGVTQTPKHLITATGQRVTLRCSPRSGDLSVYWYQQSLDQGLQFLIQYYNGEERAKGNILERFSAQQFPDLHSELNLSSLELGDSALYFCASSGRANGYTFGSGTRLTVV.

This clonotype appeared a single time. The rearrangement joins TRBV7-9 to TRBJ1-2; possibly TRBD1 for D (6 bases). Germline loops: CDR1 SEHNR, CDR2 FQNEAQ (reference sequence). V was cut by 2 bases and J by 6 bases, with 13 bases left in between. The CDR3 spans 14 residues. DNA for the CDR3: TGTGCCAGCAGCTTAAGGCGGACAGAGGATGGCTACACCTTC. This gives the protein CASSLRRTEDGYTF.

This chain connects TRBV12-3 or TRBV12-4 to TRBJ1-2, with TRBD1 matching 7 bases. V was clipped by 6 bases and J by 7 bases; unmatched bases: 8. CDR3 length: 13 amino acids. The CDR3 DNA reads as TGTGCCAGCAGAACTTCAGGGGGAGGTGGCTACACCTTC. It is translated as CASRTSGGGGYTF.

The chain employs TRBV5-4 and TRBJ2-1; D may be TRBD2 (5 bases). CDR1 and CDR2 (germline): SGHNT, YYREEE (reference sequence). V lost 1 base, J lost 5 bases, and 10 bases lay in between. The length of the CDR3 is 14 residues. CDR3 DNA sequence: TGTGCCAGCAGCTTGTCTCGGGGAAACAATGAGCAGTTCTTC. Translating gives CASSLSRGNNEQFF. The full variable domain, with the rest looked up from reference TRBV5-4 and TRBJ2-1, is ETGVTQSPTHLIKTRGQQVTLRCSSQSGHNTVSWYQQALGQGPQFIFQYYREEENGRGNFPPRFSGLQFPNYSSELNVNALELDDSALYLCASSLSRGNNEQFFGPGTRLTVL.

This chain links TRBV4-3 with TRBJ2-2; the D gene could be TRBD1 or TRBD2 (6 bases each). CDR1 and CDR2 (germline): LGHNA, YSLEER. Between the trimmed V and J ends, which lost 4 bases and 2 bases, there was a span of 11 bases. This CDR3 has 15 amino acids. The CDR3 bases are TGCGCCAGCAGCCCCTCGGGGGCTAACACCGGGGAGCTGTTTTTT. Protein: CASSPSGANTGELFF.

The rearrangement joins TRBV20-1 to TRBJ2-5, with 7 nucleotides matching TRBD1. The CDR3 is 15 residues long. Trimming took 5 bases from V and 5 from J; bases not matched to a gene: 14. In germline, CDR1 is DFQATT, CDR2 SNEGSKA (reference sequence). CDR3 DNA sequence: TGCAGTGCTGGGAGAGGGGGCGCGAATTCGGAGACCCAGTACTTC. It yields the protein CSAGRGGANSETQYF.

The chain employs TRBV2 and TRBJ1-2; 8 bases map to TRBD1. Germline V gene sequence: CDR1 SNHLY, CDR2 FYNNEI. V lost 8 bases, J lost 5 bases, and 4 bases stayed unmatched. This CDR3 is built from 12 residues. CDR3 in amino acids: CASSGQEYGYTF. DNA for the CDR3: TGTGCCAGCTCGGGACAGGAGTATGGCTACACCTTC.